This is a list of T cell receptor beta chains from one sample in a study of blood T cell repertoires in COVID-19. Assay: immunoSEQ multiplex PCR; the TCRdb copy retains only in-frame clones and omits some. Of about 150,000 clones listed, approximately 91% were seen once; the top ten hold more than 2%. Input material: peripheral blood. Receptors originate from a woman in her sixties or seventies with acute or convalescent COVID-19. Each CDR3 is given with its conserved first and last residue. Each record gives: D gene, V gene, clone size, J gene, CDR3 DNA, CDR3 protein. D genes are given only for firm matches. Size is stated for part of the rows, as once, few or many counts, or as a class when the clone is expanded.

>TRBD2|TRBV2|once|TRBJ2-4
TGTGCCAGCAGTGAAACCCTTGCTAGCGGGGGGGCTGGGATCATTCAGTACTTC
CASSETLASGGAGIIQYF
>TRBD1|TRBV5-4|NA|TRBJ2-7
TGTGCCAGCAGCTTGGGGCAGGGGGCCTACGAGCAGTACTTC
CASSLGQGAYEQYF
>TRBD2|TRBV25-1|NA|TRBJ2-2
TGTGCCAGCACCCCACGGGGGGGAACCGGGGAGCTGTTTTTT
CASTPRGGTGELFF
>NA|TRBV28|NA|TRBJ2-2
TGTGCCAGCAGTTTATGGTTATCGGGTGAGATAAACACCGGGGAGCTGTTTTTT
CASSLWLSGEINTGELFF
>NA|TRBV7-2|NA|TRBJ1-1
TGTGCCAGCAGCCAACAGGGAATGAACACTGAAGCTTTCTTT
CASSQQGMNTEAFF
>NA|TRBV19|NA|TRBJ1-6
TGTGCCAGTAGTACTCCCCTTAACAGGGCCGGAGCAGGGGATTCACCCCTCCACTTT
CASSTPLNRAGAGDSPLHF
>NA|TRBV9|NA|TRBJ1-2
TGTGCCAGCAGCGTAGACAGGGAGAACTATGGCTACACCTTC
CASSVDRENYGYTF
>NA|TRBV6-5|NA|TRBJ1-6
TGTGCCAGCGATTATCAGGGTTCCTATAATTCACCCCTCCACTTT
CASDYQGSYNSPLHF
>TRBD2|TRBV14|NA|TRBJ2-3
TGTGCCAGCAGCCAGGTGGCGGGGGGGGTTGAACGAGATACGCAGTATTTT
CASSQVAGGVERDTQYF
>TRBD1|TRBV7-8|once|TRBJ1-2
TGTGCCAGCAGCGCCGGACAGGGGGAAGGCTACACCTTC
CASSAGQGEGYTF
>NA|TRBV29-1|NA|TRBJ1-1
TGCAGCGCTTCTTGGGGAGGGGACACTGAAGCTTTCTTT
CSASWGGDTEAFF
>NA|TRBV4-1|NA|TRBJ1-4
TGCGCCAGCAGCATGGGGAGTAACAATGAAAAACTGTTTTTT
CASSMGSNNEKLFF
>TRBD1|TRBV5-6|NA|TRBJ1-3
TGTGCCAGCAGCTTGCGTCCGACAGGGTCTGCTGGAAACACCATATATTTT
CASSLRPTGSAGNTIYF
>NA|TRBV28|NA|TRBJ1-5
TGTGCCAGCAGTGAGTATAGCAATCAGCCCCAGCATTTT
CASSEYSNQPQHF
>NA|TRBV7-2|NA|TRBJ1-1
TGTGCCAGCAGCCGCGGGGGGGGAGGTTACACTGAAGCTTTCTTT
CASSRGGGGYTEAFF
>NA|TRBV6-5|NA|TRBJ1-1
TGTGCCAGCAGTTACGCACATACAAACACTGAAGCTTTCTTT
CASSYAHTNTEAFF
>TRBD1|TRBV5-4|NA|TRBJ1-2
TGTGCCAGCAGCTACACAGGGGCCTATGGCTACACCTTC
CASSYTGAYGYTF
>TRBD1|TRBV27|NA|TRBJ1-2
TGTGCCAGCAGTCCTAGATCACAGGGGGCGGGGGGCTACACCTTC
CASSPRSQGAGGYTF
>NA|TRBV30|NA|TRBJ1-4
TGTGCCTGGAGACGGAGTGCAACTAATGAAAAACTGTTTTTT
CAWRRSATNEKLFF
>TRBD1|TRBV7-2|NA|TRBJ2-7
TGTGCCAGCAGTAGTACAGGGGCAAGCTCCTACGAGCAGTACTTC
CASSSTGASSYEQYF
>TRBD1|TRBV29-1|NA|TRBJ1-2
TGCAGCGTGCCGACAGGGGAAAACTATGGCTACACCTTC
CSVPTGENYGYTF
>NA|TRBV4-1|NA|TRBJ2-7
TGCGCCAGCAGCTTACGAACTGCCTACGAGCAGTACTTC
CASSLRTAYEQYF
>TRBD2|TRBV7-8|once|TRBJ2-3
TGTGCCAGCAGCTTTCTAGCGGGGGGTTCGGGCACAGATACGCAGTATTTT
CASSFLAGGSGTDTQYF
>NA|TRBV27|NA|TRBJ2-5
TGTGCCAGCAGTTTACGGGGTGGAGAGACCCAGTACTTC
CASSLRGGETQYF
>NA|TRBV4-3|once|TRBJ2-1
TGCGCCAGCAGTCTAAAGCGGGATGAGCAGTTCTTC
CASSLKRDEQFF
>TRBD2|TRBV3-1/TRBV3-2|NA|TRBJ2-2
TGTGCCAGCAGCCAAGATGGGACTAGTTCTACCGGGGAGCTGTTTTTT
CASSQDGTSSTGELFF
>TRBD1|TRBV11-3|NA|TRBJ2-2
TGTGCCAGCAGCACTCCCGCGGACAGGGGGACCCAATACACCGGGGAGCTGTTTTTT
CASSTPADRGTQYTGELFF
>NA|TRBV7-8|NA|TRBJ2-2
TGTGCCAGCAGCTTGACAGCAATGAACACCGGGGAGCTGTTTTTT
CASSLTAMNTGELFF
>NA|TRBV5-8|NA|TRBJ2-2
TGTGCCAGCAGCAATCGACTCACAGGGGACTACACCGGGGAGCTGTTTTTT
CASSNRLTGDYTGELFF
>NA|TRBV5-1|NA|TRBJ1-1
TGCGCCAGCAGCCCCCCAATTCCGGGGAACACTGAAGCTTTCTTT
CASSPPIPGNTEAFF
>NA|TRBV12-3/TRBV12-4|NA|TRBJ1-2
TGTGCCAGCAGTTTATATCTTCCCGGGGGCTACACCTTC
CASSLYLPGGYTF
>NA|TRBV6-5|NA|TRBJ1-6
TGTGCCAGTTGTTCTCAGGGCCAGAATTCACCCCTCCACTTT
CASCSQGQNSPLHF
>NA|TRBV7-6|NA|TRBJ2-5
TGTGCCAGCAGCTACAGGGGGGGTACTTATGAGACCCAGTACTTC
CASSYRGGTYETQYF
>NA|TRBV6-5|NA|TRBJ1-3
TGTGCCAGCAGTTACTCTAGGGGAACGGGAAACACCATATATTTT
CASSYSRGTGNTIYF
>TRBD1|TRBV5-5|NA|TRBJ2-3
TGTGCCAGCAGCCGACATGACAGGGGGAACACAGATACGCAGTATTTT
CASSRHDRGNTDTQYF
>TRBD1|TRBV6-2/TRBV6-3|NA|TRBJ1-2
TGTGCCAGCACCCCCAGGGGGCGGGTAAACTATGGCTACACCTTC
CASTPRGRVNYGYTF
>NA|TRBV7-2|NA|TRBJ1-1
TGTGCCAGCAGCTTAGCAGGCATGACAGCGAGCACTGAAGCTTTCTTT
CASSLAGMTASTEAFF
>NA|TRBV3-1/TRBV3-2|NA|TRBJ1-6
TGTGCCAGCAGCCAAGGGCACTCCCAGGGGTCGGACCTTTCACCCCTCCACTTT
CASSQGHSQGSDLSPLHF
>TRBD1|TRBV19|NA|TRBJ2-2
TGTGCCAGTAGTATAGGGACAGGAACCACCGGGGAGCTGTTTTTT
CASSIGTGTTGELFF
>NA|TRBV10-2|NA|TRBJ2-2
TGCGCCACCACGGGGGACGGAGACACCGGGGAGCTGTTTTTT
CATTGDGDTGELFF
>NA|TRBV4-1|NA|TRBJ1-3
TGCGCCAGCAGCCAATTCTTTGGAAACACCATATATTTT
CASSQFFGNTIYF
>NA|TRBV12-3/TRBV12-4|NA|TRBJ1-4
TGTGCCAGCAGTCTCCGACTGGATGAAAAACTGTTTTTT
CASSLRLDEKLFF
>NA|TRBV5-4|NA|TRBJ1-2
TGTGCCAGCAGCTCCGTGGGGAGCTATGGCTACACCTTC
CASSSVGSYGYTF
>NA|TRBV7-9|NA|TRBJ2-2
TGTGCCAGGGACAGCACCGGGGAGCTGTTTTTT
CARDSTGELFF
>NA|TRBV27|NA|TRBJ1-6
TGTGCCAGCAACGAGGGAGGGGATAATTCACCCCTCCACTTT
CASNEGGDNSPLHF
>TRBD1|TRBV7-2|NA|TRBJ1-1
TGTGCCAGCAGCCTACAGGGGGCAGGGACTGAAGCTTTCTTT
CASSLQGAGTEAFF
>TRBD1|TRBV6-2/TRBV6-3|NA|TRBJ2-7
TGTGCCAGCAGTTTCCGACCGATTGGGACAGCCTACGAGCAGTACTTC
CASSFRPIGTAYEQYF
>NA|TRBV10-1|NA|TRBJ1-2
TGCGCCAGCCCTGCCCCGGGAGACTATGGCTACACCTTC
CASPAPGDYGYTF
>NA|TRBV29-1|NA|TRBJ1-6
TGCAGCGTTGGGGAGGGTACAGGTTCACCCCTCCACTTT
CSVGEGTGSPLHF